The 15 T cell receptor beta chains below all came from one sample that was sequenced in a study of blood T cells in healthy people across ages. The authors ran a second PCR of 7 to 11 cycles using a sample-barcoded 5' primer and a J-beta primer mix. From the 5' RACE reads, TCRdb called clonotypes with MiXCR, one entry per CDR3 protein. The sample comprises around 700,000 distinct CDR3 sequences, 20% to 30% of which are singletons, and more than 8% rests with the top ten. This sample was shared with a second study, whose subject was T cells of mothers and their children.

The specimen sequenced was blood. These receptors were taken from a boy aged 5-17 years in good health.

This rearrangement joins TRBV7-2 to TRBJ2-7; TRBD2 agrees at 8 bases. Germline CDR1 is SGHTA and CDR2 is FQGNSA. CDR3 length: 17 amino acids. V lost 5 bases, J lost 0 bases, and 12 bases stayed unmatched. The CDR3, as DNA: TGTGCCAGCAGCCTCCAGACTAGCGCTTATAGCTCCTACGAGCAGTACTTC. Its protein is CASSLQTSAYSSYEQYF.

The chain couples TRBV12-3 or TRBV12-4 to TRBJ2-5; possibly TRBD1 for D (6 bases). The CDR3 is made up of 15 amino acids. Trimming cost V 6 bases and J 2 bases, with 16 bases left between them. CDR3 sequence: CASSSLGGPQETQYF. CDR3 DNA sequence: TGTGCCAGCAGCTCCTTAGGGGGACCTCAAGAGACCCAGTACTTC.

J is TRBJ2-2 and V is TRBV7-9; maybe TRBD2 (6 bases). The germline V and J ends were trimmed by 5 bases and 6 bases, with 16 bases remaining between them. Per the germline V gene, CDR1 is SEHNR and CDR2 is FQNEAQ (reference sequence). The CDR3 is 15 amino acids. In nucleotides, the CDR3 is TGTGCCAGCAGCCCGGAGGGCCGGGAATCCGGGGAGCTGTTTTTT. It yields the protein CASSPEGRESGELFF.

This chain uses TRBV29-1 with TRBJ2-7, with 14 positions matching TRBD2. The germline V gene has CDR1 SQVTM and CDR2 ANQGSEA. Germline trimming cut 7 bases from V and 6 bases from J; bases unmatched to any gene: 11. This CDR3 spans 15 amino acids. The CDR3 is CSASLRLAGGLEQYF. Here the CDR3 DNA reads TGCAGCGCTTCGTTACGACTAGCGGGAGGGCTCGAGCAGTACTTC.

CDR3 sequence reads: CASSALSGGAAGELFF. The DNA for the CDR3 is TGTGCCAGCAGCGCTTTGAGCGGGGGGGCCGCCGGGGAGCTGTTTTTT. The chain uses TRBV2 and TRBJ2-2; 10 bases are shared with TRBD2. Germline values: CDR1 SNHLY, CDR2 FYNNEI. With V trimmed by 6 bases and J by 6 bases, 10 bases remained unmatched. This CDR3 has 16 amino acids.

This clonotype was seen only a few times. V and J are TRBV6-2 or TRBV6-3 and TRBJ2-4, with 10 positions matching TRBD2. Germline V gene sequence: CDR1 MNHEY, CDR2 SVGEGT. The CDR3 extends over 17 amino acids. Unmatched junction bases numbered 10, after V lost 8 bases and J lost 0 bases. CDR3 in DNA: TGTGCCAGCTCAGGTTTCGCTAGCGGGGGAGCCAAAAACATTCAGTACTTC. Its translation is CASSGFASGGAKNIQYF.

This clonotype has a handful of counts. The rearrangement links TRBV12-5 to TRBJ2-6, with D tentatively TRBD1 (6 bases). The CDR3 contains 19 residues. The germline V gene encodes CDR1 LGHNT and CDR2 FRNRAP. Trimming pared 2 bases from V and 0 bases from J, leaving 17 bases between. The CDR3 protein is CASGLLRAGTISGANVLTF. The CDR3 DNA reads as TGTGCTAGTGGTTTGCTCCGGGCAGGGACAATCTCTGGGGCCAACGTCCTGACTTTC.

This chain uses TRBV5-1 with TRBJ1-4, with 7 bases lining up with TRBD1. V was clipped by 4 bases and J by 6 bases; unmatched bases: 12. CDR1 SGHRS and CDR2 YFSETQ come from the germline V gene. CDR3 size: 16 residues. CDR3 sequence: CASSVAGGRYDEKLFF. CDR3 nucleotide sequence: TGCGCCAGCAGCGTAGCAGGGGGTCGCTATGATGAAAAACTGTTTTTT.

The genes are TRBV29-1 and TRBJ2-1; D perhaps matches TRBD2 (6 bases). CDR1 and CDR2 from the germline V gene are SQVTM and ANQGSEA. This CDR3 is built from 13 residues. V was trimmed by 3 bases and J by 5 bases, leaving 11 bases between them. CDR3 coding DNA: TGCAGCGTTGACCGGGGGAACCACAATGAGCAGTTCTTC. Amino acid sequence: CSVDRGNHNEQFF.

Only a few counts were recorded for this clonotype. The CDR3 sequence: CASREGSYNEQFF. CDR3 DNA sequence: TGTGCCAGCAGGGAGGGCAGCTACAATGAGCAGTTCTTC. This chain joins TRBV2 and TRBJ2-1; D perhaps matches TRBD2 (6 bases). Germline CDR1 and CDR2: SNHLY and FYNNEI. The V end lost 6 bases, the J end lost 3 bases, and 9 bases lay between the germline ends. This CDR3 is built from 13 residues.

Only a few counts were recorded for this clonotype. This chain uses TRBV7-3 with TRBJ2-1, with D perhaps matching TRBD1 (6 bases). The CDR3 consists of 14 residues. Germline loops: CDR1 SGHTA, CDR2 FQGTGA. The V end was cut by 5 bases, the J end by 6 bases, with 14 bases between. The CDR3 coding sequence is TGTGCCAGCAGCAAATTCACAGGGATCAATGAGCAGTTCTTC. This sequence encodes CASSKFTGINEQFF.

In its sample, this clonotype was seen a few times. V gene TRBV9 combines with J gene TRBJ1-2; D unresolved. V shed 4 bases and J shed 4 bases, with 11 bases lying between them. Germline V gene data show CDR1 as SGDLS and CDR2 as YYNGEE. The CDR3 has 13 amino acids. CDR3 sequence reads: CASSLVQSYGYTF. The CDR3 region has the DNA TGTGCCAGCAGCCTGGTACAAAGCTATGGCTACACCTTC.

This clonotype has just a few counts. The CDR3 spells CASNPGQGLYEQYF. CDR3 in DNA: TGTGCCAGCAACCCGGGACAGGGCCTATACGAGCAGTACTTC. The chain carries TRBV7-9 and TRBJ2-7, with 9 nucleotides matching TRBD1. The V gene end was trimmed by 7 bases and the J gene end by 4 bases; junction bases not matched to a gene: 8. Germline V gene lookup returns CDR1 SEHNR and CDR2 FQNEAQ (reference sequence). CDR3 length equals 14 residues.

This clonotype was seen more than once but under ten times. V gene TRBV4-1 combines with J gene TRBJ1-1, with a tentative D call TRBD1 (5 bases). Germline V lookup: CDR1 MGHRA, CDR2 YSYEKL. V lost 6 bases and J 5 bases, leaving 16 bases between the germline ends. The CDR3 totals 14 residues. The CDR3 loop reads CASSPIGAITEAFF. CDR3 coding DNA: TGCGCCAGCAGTCCTATAGGGGCGATAACTGAAGCTTTCTTT.

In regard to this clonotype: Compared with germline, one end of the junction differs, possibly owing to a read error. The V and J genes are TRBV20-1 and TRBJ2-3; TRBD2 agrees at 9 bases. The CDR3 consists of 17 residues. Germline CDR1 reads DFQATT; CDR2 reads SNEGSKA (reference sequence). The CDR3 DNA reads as TGCAGTGCAAGAACTGCTAGCGGGGTAACTAGCACAGATGCGCAGTATTTT. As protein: CSARTASGVTSTDAQYF.